This TCR beta chain was recovered during a study of shared clonotypes between healthy human individuals. Sequencing used immunoSEQ multiplex PCR; TCRdb keeps in-frame clones, though not all of them. Here the sample spans 2 million to 2.5 million clones, just under 95% being singletons. Remarks on this clone: Other DNA sequences in this sample translate to the same CDR3.

This CDR3 comprises 11 residues. Looked up from germline, CDR1 is SGHNT and CDR2 is YYREEE (reference sequence). V lost 3 bases and J 4 bases, leaving 3 bases between the germline ends. Sequencing was carried out using naive CD4+ T cells from PBMCs. Documented subset: CD45RA+ positively selected. This TCR derives from a man between 18 and 35 years old in good health. Some clones in this sample may be carry-over from other donors' samples. The rearrangement uses TRBV5-4 and TRBJ2-3; unclear D gene. This chain's CDR3 is CASSSADTQYF. In nucleotides, the CDR3 is TGTGCCAGCAGCTCGGCAGATACGCAGTATTTT. The variable domain in full, with the rest retrieved from reference TRBV5-4 and TRBJ2-3, is ETGVTQSPTHLIKTRGQQVTLRCSSQSGHNTVSWYQQALGQGPQFIFQYYREEENGRGNFPPRFSGLQFPNYSSELNVNALELDDSALYLCASSSADTQYFGPGTRLTVL.